The 2 T cell receptor beta chains below all came from one sample that was sequenced in a study of shared clonotypes between healthy human individuals. Data came from immunoSEQ multiplex PCR; TCRdb stores just in-frame clones and leaves some out. The top ten clones hold around 12% of a sample with about 520,000 clones, 60% to 80% of them seen once. Sequencing was done on a sample of PBMCs. These receptors were taken from a woman aged 40 to 50 in good health. Some clones in this sample may be carry-over from other donors' samples.

The J gene is TRBJ1-1, the V gene TRBV29-1, with D possibly being TRBD1 (5 bases). Deletions cut 4 bases from V and 4 bases from J, with 10 bases between. The length of the CDR3 is 12 residues. CDR1 and CDR2 (germline): SQVTM, ANQGSEA. The CDR3 DNA is TGCAGCGTTGTCGGGGGTGGCACTGAAGCTTTCTTT. Protein product: CSVVGGGTEAFF.

The chain is built from TRBV2 and TRBJ2-5, with 8 positions matching TRBD1. The V segment lost 7 bases and the J segment 3 bases; nucleotides outside the gene matches: 10. The CDR3 has 15 amino acids. Germline CDR1 SNHLY, CDR2 FYNNEI. Here the CDR3 reads CASTAQGAVEETQYF. The CDR3 nucleotides are TGTGCCAGCACCGCCCAGGGGGCAGTTGAAGAGACCCAGTACTTC.